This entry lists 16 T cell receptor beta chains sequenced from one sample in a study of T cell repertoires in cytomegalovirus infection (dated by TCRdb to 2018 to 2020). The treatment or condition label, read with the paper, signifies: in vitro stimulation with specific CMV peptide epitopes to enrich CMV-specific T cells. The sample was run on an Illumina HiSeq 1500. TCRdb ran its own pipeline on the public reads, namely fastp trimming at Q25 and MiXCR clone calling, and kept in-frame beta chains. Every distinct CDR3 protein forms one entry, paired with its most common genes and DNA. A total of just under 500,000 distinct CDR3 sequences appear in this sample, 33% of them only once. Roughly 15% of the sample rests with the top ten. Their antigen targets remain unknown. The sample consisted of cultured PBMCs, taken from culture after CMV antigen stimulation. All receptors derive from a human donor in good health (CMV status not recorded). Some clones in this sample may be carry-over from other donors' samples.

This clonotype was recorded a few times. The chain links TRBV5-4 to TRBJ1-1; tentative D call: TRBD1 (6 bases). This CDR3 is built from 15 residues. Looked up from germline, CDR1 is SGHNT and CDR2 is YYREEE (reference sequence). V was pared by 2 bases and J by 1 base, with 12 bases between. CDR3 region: CASSFPGGRNTEAFF. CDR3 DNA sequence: TGTGCCAGCAGCTTCCCCGGGGGGCGGAACACTGAAGCTTTCTTT.

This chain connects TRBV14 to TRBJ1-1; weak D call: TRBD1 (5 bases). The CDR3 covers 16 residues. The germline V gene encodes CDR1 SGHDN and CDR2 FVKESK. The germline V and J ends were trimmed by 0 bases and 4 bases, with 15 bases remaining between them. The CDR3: CASSQDIRVWTTEAFF. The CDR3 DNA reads TGTGCCAGCAGCCAAGACATCAGGGTTTGGACCACTGAAGCTTTCTTT.

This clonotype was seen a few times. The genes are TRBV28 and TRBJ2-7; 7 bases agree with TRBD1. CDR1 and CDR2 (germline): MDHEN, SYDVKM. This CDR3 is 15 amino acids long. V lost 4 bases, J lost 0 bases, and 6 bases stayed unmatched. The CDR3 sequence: CASSYRGPRSYEQYF. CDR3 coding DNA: TGTGCCAGCAGTTACAGGGGACCGCGCTCCTACGAGCAGTACTTC.

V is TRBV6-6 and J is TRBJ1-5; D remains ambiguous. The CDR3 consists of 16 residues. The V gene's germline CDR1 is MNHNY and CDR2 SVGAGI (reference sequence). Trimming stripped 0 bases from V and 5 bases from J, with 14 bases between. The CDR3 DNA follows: TGTGCCAGCAGTTACTCGAGCGTGTTGGGAGATCAGCCCCAGCATTTT. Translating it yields CASSYSSVLGDQPQHF.

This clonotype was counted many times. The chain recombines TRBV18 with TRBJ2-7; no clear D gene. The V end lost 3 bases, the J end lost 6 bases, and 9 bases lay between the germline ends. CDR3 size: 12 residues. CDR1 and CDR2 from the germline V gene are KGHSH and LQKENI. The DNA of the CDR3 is TGTGCCAGCTCACCTAACCATGCCGAGCAGTACTTC. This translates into CASSPNHAEQYF.

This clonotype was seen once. CDR3 protein: CANGGAGKYNEQFF. CDR3 nucleotide sequence: TGTGCCAACGGCGGAGCGGGCAAGTACAATGAGCAGTTCTTC. V usage is TRBV10-3 and J usage is TRBJ2-1; tentative D call: TRBD2 (6 bases). Germline V gives CDR1 ENHRY, CDR2 SYGVKD. The CDR3 has 14 amino acids. Trimming stripped 10 bases from V and 4 bases from J, with 17 bases between.

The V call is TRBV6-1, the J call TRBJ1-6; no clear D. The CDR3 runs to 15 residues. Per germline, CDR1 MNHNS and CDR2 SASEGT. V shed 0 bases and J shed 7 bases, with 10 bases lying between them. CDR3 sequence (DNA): TGTGCCAGCAGTGAAGCGGTCTCGGTAAATTCACCCCTCCACTTT. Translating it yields CASSEAVSVNSPLHF.

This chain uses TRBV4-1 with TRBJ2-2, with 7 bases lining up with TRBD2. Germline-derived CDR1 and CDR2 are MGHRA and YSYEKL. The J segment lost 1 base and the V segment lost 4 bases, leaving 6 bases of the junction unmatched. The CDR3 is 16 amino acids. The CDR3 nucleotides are TGCGCCAGCAGCCCTGAACTAGCGTGGAACACCGGGGAGCTGTTTTTT. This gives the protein CASSPELAWNTGELFF.

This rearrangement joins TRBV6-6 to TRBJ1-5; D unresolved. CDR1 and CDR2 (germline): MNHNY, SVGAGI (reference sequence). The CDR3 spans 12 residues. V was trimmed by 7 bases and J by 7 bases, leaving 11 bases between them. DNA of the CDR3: TGTGCCAGCAAAGAGGGCGACCAGCCCCAGCATTTT. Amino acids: CASKEGDQPQHF.

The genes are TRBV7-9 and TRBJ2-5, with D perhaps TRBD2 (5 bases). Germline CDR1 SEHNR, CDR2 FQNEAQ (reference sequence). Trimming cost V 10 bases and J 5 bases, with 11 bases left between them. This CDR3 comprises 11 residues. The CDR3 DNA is TGTGCCAACATAGAGGGCGAGACCCAGTACTTC. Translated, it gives CANIEGETQYF.

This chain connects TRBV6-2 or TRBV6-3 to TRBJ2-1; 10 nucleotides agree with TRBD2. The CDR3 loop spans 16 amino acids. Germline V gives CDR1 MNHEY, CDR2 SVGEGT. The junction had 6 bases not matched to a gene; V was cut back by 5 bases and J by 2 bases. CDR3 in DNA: TGTGCCAGCAGTCCCTGGACTAGCGGAGCCTACAATGAGCAGTTCTTC. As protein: CASSPWTSGAYNEQFF.

CDR3 amino acids: CASSPTLETQYF. The CDR3 DNA follows: TGCGCCAGCAGCCCAACACTAGAAACCCAGTACTTC. The chain carries TRBV5-1 and TRBJ2-5, with D possibly matching TRBD2 (5 bases). Germline V gene data show CDR1 as SGHRS and CDR2 as YFSETQ. This CDR3 contains 12 residues. Trimming removed 4 bases from V and 8 bases from J, with 12 bases in between.

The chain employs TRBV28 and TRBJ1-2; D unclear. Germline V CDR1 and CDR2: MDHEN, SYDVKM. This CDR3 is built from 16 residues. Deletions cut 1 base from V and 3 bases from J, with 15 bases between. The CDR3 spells CASSLSGSAKYYGYTF. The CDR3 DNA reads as TGTGCCAGCAGTTTATCGGGGAGTGCAAAATACTATGGCTACACCTTC.

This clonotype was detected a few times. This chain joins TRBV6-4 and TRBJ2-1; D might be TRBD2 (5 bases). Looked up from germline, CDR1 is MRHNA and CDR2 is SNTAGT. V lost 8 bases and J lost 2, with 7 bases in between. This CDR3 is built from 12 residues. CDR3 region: CASRLPYNEQFF. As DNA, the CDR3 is TGTGCCAGCCGACTACCCTACAATGAGCAGTTCTTC.

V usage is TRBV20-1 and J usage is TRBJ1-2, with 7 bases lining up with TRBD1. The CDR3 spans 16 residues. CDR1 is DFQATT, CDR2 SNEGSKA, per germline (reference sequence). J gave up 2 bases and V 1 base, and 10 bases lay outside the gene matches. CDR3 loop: CSARGPGGDKNYGYTF. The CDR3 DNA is TGCAGTGCTAGAGGGCCAGGGGGAGACAAAAACTATGGCTACACCTTC.

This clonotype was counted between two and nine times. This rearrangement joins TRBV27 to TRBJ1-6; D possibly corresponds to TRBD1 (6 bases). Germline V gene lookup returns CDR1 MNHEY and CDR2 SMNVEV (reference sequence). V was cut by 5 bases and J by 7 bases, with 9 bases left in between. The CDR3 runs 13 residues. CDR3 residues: CASSMGANSPLHF. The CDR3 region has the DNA TGTGCCAGCAGTATGGGGGCCAATTCACCCCTCCACTTT.